This TCR beta chain was profiled in a study of Graves' ophthalmopathy and Graves' hyperthyroidism. Broader study findings: Blood also contained most of the expanded thyroid clonotypes above 0.001 frequency.

Amplified material comprised TCR beta CDR3 regions derived from RNA transcripts. Investigators did first-round RT-PCR with HTBI primers, then second-round multiplex PCR. TCRdb processed the multiplex PCR reads anew with MiXCR; each CDR3 protein has one entry. The sample gives 660,000 or so distinct CDR3 sequences, more than 40% of which show up once; roughly 3% is in the top ten. This clonotype was detected only a few times. Its specificity is not known. Ophthalmopathy donors were characterized by moderate-to-severe activity, CAS of at least 3, NOSPECS of at least 4, and duration under 3 months. The CDR3 is 14 amino acids. The germline gives CDR1 ENHRY, CDR2 SYGVKD. V lost 10 bases and J lost 0, with 15 bases in between.

The sample was peripheral blood. The rearrangement links TRBV10-3 to TRBJ1-1, with D unclear. The receptor's source is an adult man with Graves' ophthalmopathy. As DNA, the CDR3 is TGTGCCAGCAGCAAGACGAACATGAACACTGAAGCTTTCTTT. Translating it yields CASSKTNMNTEAFF.